This T cell receptor (beta chain) was captured by sequencing in a study of blood T cell repertoires in COVID-19. The trim removed 5 bases at V and 4 bases at J, leaving 15 bases unmatched. The V gene's germline CDR1 is MNHEY and CDR2 SMNVEV (reference sequence). The CDR3 has 17 amino acids. The data were produced by immunoSEQ multiplex PCR, yet TCRdb's version contains in-frame clones alone and is incomplete. The table has 120,000 to 150,000 clones, roughly 89% seen once; the top ten hold 1.5% to 2%. The receptor's source is a human donor in a cohort sampled during active COVID-19. The chain links TRBV27 to TRBJ1-2; 8 nucleotides align to TRBD1. Material: peripheral blood. CDR3 coding DNA: TGTGCCAGCAGTCCGAGCCCCTTGACAGGGGCCGGCTATGGCTACACCTTC. Amino acids: CASSPSPLTGAGYGYTF.